The 10 T cell receptor beta chains below were found in one sample sequenced in a study of OX40 agonist ivuxolimab in advanced cancers. The repertoire was sequenced with immunoSEQ multiplex PCR; TCRdb's copy has only in-frame clones and lacks some. The sample contains about 67,000 clones, approximately 82% of which appear only once. The specimen comprised CD4+ or CD8+ T cells sorted from blood, sampled in a trial of the OX40 agonist ivuxolimab. The receptors stem from an adult with an advanced solid tumor such as melanoma, head and neck, liver or kidney cancer.

This clone was picked up a small number of times. This chain links TRBV14 with TRBJ1-2; 7 bases are a match to TRBD1. The germline V gene encodes CDR1 SGHDN and CDR2 FVKESK. This CDR3 contains 13 residues. Trimming took 4 bases from V and 8 from J; bases not matched to a gene: 7. This CDR3 is CASSPNTGVGYTF. The CDR3 DNA reads as TGTGCCAGCAGCCCTAACACAGGGGTGGGCTACACCTTC.

The rearrangement uses TRBV28 and TRBJ1-2, with a weak D call TRBD1 (5 bases). The CDR3 sequence is 13 residues long. Per germline, CDR1 MDHEN and CDR2 SYDVKM. V was clipped by 4 bases and J by 4 bases, with 10 bases between them. The CDR3 loop is CASSSQVSYGYTF. In DNA, the CDR3 is TGTGCCAGCAGTTCACAGGTTAGCTATGGCTACACCTTC.

The chain combines TRBV18 with TRBJ1-5, with 12 bases aligning to TRBD1. Germline V lookup: CDR1 KGHSH, CDR2 LQKENI. The CDR3 has 15 residues. V gave up 5 bases and J gave up 6 bases; unmatched junction bases: 5. CDR3 DNA: TGTGCCAGCTCAGGGGACAGGGGGCACGGTCAGCCCCAGCATTTT. It translates to CASSGDRGHGQPQHF.

The genes are TRBV2 and TRBJ2-7; D is unclear. The germline V gene has CDR1 SNHLY and CDR2 FYNNEI. This CDR3 has 15 residues. The V gene lost 5 bases and the J gene lost 2 bases, with 16 bases spanning the gap. The CDR3 region has the DNA TGTGCCAGCAGTTCCCCTGCAGGCTCCCCCTACGAGCAGTACTTC. Its protein is CASSSPAGSPYEQYF.

J is TRBJ2-5 and V is TRBV28, with TRBD1 matching 10 bases. After removal of 6 bases from V and 1 base from J, the junction contained 11 bases not matched to a gene. CDR1 and CDR2 from the germline V gene are MDHEN and SYDVKM. CDR3 size: 17 residues. In DNA form, the CDR3 reads TGTGCCAGCAGCCCGCGGACAGGGGGGGTGACCCAAGAGACCCAGTACTTC. This translates into CASSPRTGGVTQETQYF. The entire variable domain, with the rest obtained from reference TRBV28 and TRBJ2-5, is as follows: DVKVTQSSRYLVKRTGEKVFLECVQDMDHENMFWYRQDPGLGLRLIYFSYDVKMKEKGDIPEGYSVSREKKERFSLILESASTNQTSMYLCASSPRTGGVTQETQYFGPGTRLLVL.

V and J are TRBV9 and TRBJ2-2; D not certain. The CDR3 loop spans 15 amino acids. Trimming removed 0 bases from V and 7 bases from J, with 13 bases in between. Per the germline V gene, CDR1 is SGDLS and CDR2 is YYNGEE. CDR3 nucleotides: TGTGCCAGCAGCGTAGGTGTGGCAGGTGACGGGGAGCTGTTTTTT. Translating gives CASSVGVAGDGELFF.

The J gene is TRBJ2-3, the V gene TRBV9, with D perhaps TRBD1 (6 bases). The CDR3 totals 15 residues. V lost 0 bases, J lost 4 bases, and 12 bases lay in between. Germline CDR1 SGDLS, CDR2 YYNGEE. CDR3 protein: CASSVAWQGSDTQYF. In DNA, the CDR3 is TGTGCCAGCAGCGTAGCTTGGCAGGGGTCAGATACGCAGTATTTT.

This clone was detected once. The J gene is TRBJ2-5, the V gene TRBV19; 7 bases line up with TRBD1. V lost 5 bases, J lost 5 bases, and 5 bases stayed unmatched. CDR1 and CDR2 (germline): LNHDA, SQIVND (reference sequence). The CDR3 spans 13 residues. The CDR3: CASSVTGIETQYF. The CDR3 DNA reads TGTGCCAGTAGTGTGACAGGGATCGAGACCCAGTACTTC.

The chain couples TRBV5-1 to TRBJ2-7, with 12 bases aligning to TRBD2. Trimming cost V 5 bases and J 2 bases; bases outside gene matches: 8. This CDR3 comprises 16 residues. CDR1 is SGHRS, CDR2 YFSETQ, per germline. CDR3 protein: CASSFSSGGAAYEQYF. The CDR3 DNA reads TGCGCCAGCAGTTTCTCTAGCGGGGGGGCCGCCTACGAGCAGTACTTC.

The CDR3 nucleotides are TGTGCCATCAGTGACAGCTCTGGAAACACCATATATTTT. Translated, it gives CAISDSSGNTIYF. The chain joins TRBV10-3 to TRBJ1-3, with D uncertain. This CDR3 has 13 residues. The ends were cut back, 3 bases at V and 0 bases at J, with 3 bases in the middle. Germline loops: CDR1 ENHRY, CDR2 SYGVKD.